The next 23 T cell receptor beta chains were all read from a single sample in a study of vaccination and CD4 T cells after COVID-19. The treatment here: approximately nine-day PBMC culture with coronavirus spike peptide pools or control peptides (ViraFEST assay). Sequencing of the DNA from cultured CD4+ T cells was carried out with the Oncomine TCR Beta short-read assay. TCRdb independently ran MiXCR on the PCR reads; one entry per CDR3 protein. The sample includes 5,000 to 6,000 distinct CDR3 sequences, roughly 23% of them seen just once. Antigens for these TCRs are unknown. The input for sequencing was CD4+ T cells from blood, cultured in vitro, taken after SARS-CoV-2 vaccination. The receptors come from a human donor who had recovered from COVID-19.

This clonotype was counted a few times. The gene calls are TRBV27 and TRBJ2-7; perhaps TRBD2 as D (6 bases). V lost 4 bases and J 4 bases, leaving 20 bases between the germline ends. This CDR3 has 16 residues. From germline, CDR1 is MNHEY and CDR2 SMNVEV (reference sequence). The CDR3 DNA sequence: TGTGCCAGCAGTTACCGGAGGGGAGGCCGGGAATACGAGCAGTACTTC. Translated, it gives CASSYRRGGREYEQYF.

The J gene is TRBJ2-1, the V gene TRBV15; D is uncertain. Between the trimmed V and J ends, which lost 1 base and 0 bases, there was a span of 7 bases. This CDR3 spans 15 amino acids. CDR1 is LNHNV and CDR2 is YYDKDF in the germline V gene (reference sequence). CDR3 region: CATSRGRSSYNEQFF. The CDR3 DNA follows: TGTGCCACCAGCAGAGGTAGGAGCTCCTACAATGAGCAGTTCTTC.

V is TRBV27 and J is TRBJ1-1; unclear D gene. Trimming pared 3 bases from V and 2 bases from J, leaving 7 bases between. Germline V gives CDR1 MNHEY, CDR2 SMNVEV (reference sequence). The CDR3 consists of 13 residues. CDR3 amino acids: CASSLKGNTEAFF. The CDR3 DNA follows: TGTGCCAGCAGTTTGAAGGGAAACACTGAAGCTTTCTTT.

This clonotype was detected a few times. This chain uses TRBV15 with TRBJ2-1; TRBD2 matches at 10 bases. The CDR3 length is 15 residues. Germline-derived CDR1 and CDR2 are LNHNV and YYDKDF (reference sequence). V shed 3 bases and J 10 bases; nucleotides not matched to a gene: 9. This CDR3 is CATSRPLAGVGEQFF. The CDR3, as DNA: TGTGCCACCAGCAGGCCTCTAGCGGGAGTTGGGGAGCAGTTCTTC.

The CDR3 region has the DNA TGTGCCAGCAGTCGGGACAGGGGGCAATATGGCTACACCTTC. Its protein is CASSRDRGQYGYTF. The V gene is TRBV6-1, the J gene TRBJ1-2; TRBD1 matches at 12 bases. Germline loops: CDR1 MNHNS, CDR2 SASEGT. The CDR3 sequence is 14 residues long. Trimming at V came to 5 bases and at J to 5 bases, leaving 3 bases not matched to a gene.

In its sample, this clonotype was seen a few times. The V and J genes are TRBV20-1 and TRBJ2-5; 9 nucleotides line up with TRBD2. The CDR3 extends over 17 amino acids. V dropped 0 bases and J dropped 0; count of bases not matched to a gene: 8. Germline values: CDR1 DFQATT, CDR2 SNEGSKA (reference sequence). The CDR3 DNA follows: TGCAGTGCTAGAGACCCTAGCGGGATACAGTACCAAGAGACCCAGTACTTC. It specifies CSARDPSGIQYQETQYF.

The genes are TRBV6-1 and TRBJ2-1, with 11 bases identical to TRBD1. Trimming at V came to 4 bases and at J to 3 bases, leaving 2 bases not matched to a gene. The germline V gene has CDR1 MNHNS and CDR2 SASEGT. The CDR3 totals 15 residues. The CDR3, as DNA: TGTGCCAGCAGTGCCGGGACAGGGGGCTACAATGAGCAGTTCTTC. Its translation is CASSAGTGGYNEQFF.

Turning to this clonotype: Just one base apart from a much larger clone, this may be a read error. CDR3 DNA sequence: TGTGCCAGCAGTTCCAGGGTTTCGGAGCAGTGCTTC. Amino acids: CASSSRVSEQCF. The chain uses TRBV7-2 and TRBJ2-7; D perhaps matches TRBD1 (5 bases). The CDR3 length is 12 residues. Looked up from germline, CDR1 is SGHTA and CDR2 is FQGNSA.

This clonotype was counted between two and nine times. The chain couples TRBV6-2 or TRBV6-3 to TRBJ2-5; TRBD2 aligns across 8 bases. Germline V gene lookup returns CDR1 MNHEY and CDR2 SVGEGT. CDR3 length: 15 residues. Trimming removed 4 bases from V and 5 bases from J; junction bases left unmatched: 9. DNA for the CDR3: TGTGCCAGCAGTTCCCCATTAGCGGGACCTGAGACCCAGTACTTC. Residues: CASSSPLAGPETQYF.

This clonotype showed up just once. The chain links TRBV6-2 or TRBV6-3 to TRBJ1-2; a possible D gene is TRBD1 (6 bases). Between the trimmed V and J ends, which lost 2 bases and 2 bases, there was a span of 9 bases. The germline V gene has CDR1 MNHEY and CDR2 SVGEGT. This CDR3 contains 14 residues. As DNA, the CDR3 is TGTGCCAGCAGTTACGTTACAGGGAACTATGGCTACACCTTC. This translates into CASSYVTGNYGYTF.

This clonotype was found a few times. The chain combines TRBV6-1 with TRBJ1-6; D perhaps matches TRBD1 (6 bases). The germline CDR1 and CDR2 sequences are MNHNS and SASEGT. CDR3 length: 12 residues. Trimming left V 7 bases short and J 10 bases short, with 11 bases between. Here the CDR3 DNA reads TGTGCCAGCACTCAGGGGTGGTCACCCCTCCACTTT. It is translated as CASTQGWSPLHF.

This clonotype was picked up a small number of times. The genes are TRBV24-1 and TRBJ2-2; D is possibly TRBD1 or TRBD2 (7 bases each). CDR1 is KGHDR and CDR2 is SFDVKD in the germline V gene. The CDR3 sequence is 14 residues long. The V gene lost 11 bases and the J gene lost 0 bases, with 12 bases spanning the gap. For the CDR3, the DNA is TGTGCCAGCCAGGGGGGGACGAACACCGGGGAGCTGTTTTTT. It encodes CASQGGTNTGELFF.

This clonotype was observed a handful of times. The chain carries TRBV2 and TRBJ1-2, with 9 nucleotides matching TRBD1. Germline V gene sequence: CDR1 SNHLY, CDR2 FYNNEI. The CDR3 is 11 amino acids. V lost 8 bases to trimming and J lost 6 bases; unmatched junction nucleotides: 1. Written as DNA, the CDR3 is TGTGCCAGCGGGACAGGGAATGGCTACACCTTC. It codes for CASGTGNGYTF.

The rearrangement uses TRBV6-4 and TRBJ2-3; 8 positions match TRBD1. The length of the CDR3 is 16 residues. The V segment lost 4 bases and the J segment 4 bases; nucleotides outside the gene matches: 10. The germline V gene encodes CDR1 MRHNA and CDR2 SNTAGT. CDR3 in amino acids: CASSASGPGGPDTQYF. CDR3 DNA sequence: TGTGCCAGCAGTGCCTCCGGGCCAGGGGGCCCAGATACGCAGTATTTT.

The V gene is TRBV7-9, the J gene TRBJ2-2; the D gene is possibly TRBD2 (5 bases). Trimming took off 3 bases at V and 3 bases at J, with 11 bases between the two ends. Germline CDR1 SEHNR, CDR2 FQNEAQ (reference sequence). The CDR3 totals 15 residues. DNA of the CDR3: TGTGCCAGCAGCTTGGGGAGTGCGGACACCGGGGAGCTGTTTTTT. It specifies CASSLGSADTGELFF.

V and J are TRBV7-9 and TRBJ1-3, with D tentatively TRBD1 (5 bases). Deletions cut 1 base from V and 0 bases from J, with 10 bases between. The CDR3 totals 16 residues. Germline-derived CDR1 and CDR2 are SEHNR and FQNEAQ (reference sequence). The CDR3 nucleotides are TGTGCCAGCAGCTTAGTAGGGGCCGGCTCTGGAAACACCATATATTTT. Translation gives CASSLVGAGSGNTIYF.

The J gene is TRBJ2-7, the V gene TRBV28; D gene unclear. Trimming left V 3 bases short and J 0 bases short, with 6 bases between. This CDR3 is built from 13 residues. The germline V gene has CDR1 MDHEN and CDR2 SYDVKM. The CDR3 is CASSFSPSYEQYF. The DNA for the CDR3 is TGTGCCAGCAGTTTTAGTCCCTCCTACGAGCAGTACTTC.

This clonotype qualifies as medium-sized (0.01 to 0.1%). V is TRBV20-1 and J is TRBJ1-2, with D possibly matching TRBD1 (5 bases). CDR3 length: 16 residues. V was clipped by 5 bases and J by 4 bases, with 23 bases between them. Germline V lookup: CDR1 DFQATT, CDR2 SNEGSKA (reference sequence). The CDR3 here is CSAPIYTGPSLYGYTF. DNA for the CDR3: TGCAGTGCTCCTATCTATACGGGACCCTCTCTCTATGGCTACACCTTC.

The V call is TRBV2, the J call TRBJ2-3, with D hard to call. Per germline, CDR1 SNHLY and CDR2 FYNNEI. With 6 bases removed from V and 15 bases from J, the gap between germline ends came to 13 bases. The CDR3 contains 10 residues. The CDR3 here is CASSQYHIYF. CDR3 DNA: TGTGCCAGCAGCCAATATCACATCTATTTT.

This sequence joins TRBV11-3 and TRBJ2-7, with 9 bases matching TRBD2. CDR3 length: 15 amino acids. V trimming: 5 bases; J trimming: 0 bases; junction bases outside the gene matches: 5. Germline V gives CDR1 SGHNT, CDR2 YENEEA. The CDR3 region has the DNA TGTGCCAGCAGCGAAAGCGGGGGGCCCTCCTACGAGCAGTACTTC. Translating gives CASSESGGPSYEQYF.

This chain uses TRBV6-2 or TRBV6-3 with TRBJ2-7; a weak D match, TRBD2 (6 bases). V was trimmed by 7 bases and J by 0 bases, leaving 13 bases between them. This CDR3 spans 14 amino acids. CDR1 and CDR2 (germline): MNHEY, SVGEGT. The CDR3 here is CASTERASSYEQYF. CDR3 DNA: TGTGCCAGCACCGAGCGGGCGAGCTCCTACGAGCAGTACTTC.

This clonotype appeared a few times. CDR3 DNA: TGTGCCAGCAGTTCTGTTGGCTACACCTTC. Translated, it gives CASSSVGYTF. The chain carries TRBV28 and TRBJ1-2; no clear D. Trimming stripped 4 bases from V and 7 bases from J, with 4 bases between. Germline values: CDR1 MDHEN, CDR2 SYDVKM. The length of the CDR3 is 10 residues.

The table lists this clonotype with a few counts. J is TRBJ1-2 and V is TRBV6-1; D is unresolved. The length of the CDR3 is 15 residues. The V end lost 2 bases, the J end lost 4 bases, and 14 bases lay between the germline ends. Germline V CDR1 and CDR2: MNHNS, SASEGT. The DNA for the CDR3 is TGTGCCAGCAGTGAACAACGGTACAGCAGCTATGGCTACACCTTC. Translated, it gives CASSEQRYSSYGYTF.